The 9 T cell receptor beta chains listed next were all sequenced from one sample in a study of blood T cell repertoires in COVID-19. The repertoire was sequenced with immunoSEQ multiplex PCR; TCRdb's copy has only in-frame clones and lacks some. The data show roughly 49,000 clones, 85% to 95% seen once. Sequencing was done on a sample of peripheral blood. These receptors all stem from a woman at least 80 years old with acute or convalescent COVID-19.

Written as DNA, the CDR3 is TGTGCCTGGAGCCCTCAGGGTAACTATGGCTACACCTTC. As protein: CAWSPQGNYGYTF. The V gene is TRBV30, the J gene TRBJ1-2; possibly TRBD1 for D (5 bases). CDR3 length: 13 residues. Germline V gene sequence: CDR1 GTSNPN, CDR2 SVGIG (reference sequence). Trimming shortened V by 3 bases and J by 1 base, and 9 bases separated the two germline ends.

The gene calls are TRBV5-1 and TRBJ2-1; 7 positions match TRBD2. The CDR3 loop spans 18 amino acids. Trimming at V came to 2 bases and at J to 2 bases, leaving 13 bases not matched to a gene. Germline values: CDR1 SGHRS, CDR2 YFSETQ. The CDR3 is CASSFPPSGGSPYNEQFF. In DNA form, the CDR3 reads TGCGCCAGCAGCTTCCCACCTAGCGGAGGGAGTCCCTACAATGAGCAGTTCTTC.

The chain's CDR3 is CASSRDRAYGYTF. The CDR3 DNA sequence: TGTGCCAGCAGCCGCGACAGGGCCTATGGCTACACCTTC. V gene TRBV11-2 combines with J gene TRBJ1-2, with 7 bases that match TRBD1. V dropped 5 bases and J dropped 4; count of bases not matched to a gene: 4. Germline V gives CDR1 SGHAT, CDR2 FQNNGV. The CDR3 is 13 residues long.

In DNA, the CDR3 is TGTGCCAGTAATGGCCAGGGGGCTTACGCTGAAGCTTTCTTT. It encodes CASNGQGAYAEAFF. The genes are TRBV19 and TRBJ1-1, with TRBD1 identical over 8 bases. The CDR3 runs 14 residues. Germline V gene lookup returns CDR1 LNHDA and CDR2 SQIVND (reference sequence). V was pared by 7 bases and J by 6 bases, with 10 bases of the junction left unmatched.

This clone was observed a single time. CDR3 in amino acids: CASSLGGRENTEAFF. CDR3 DNA: TGTGCCAGCAGCTTGGGGGGCAGGGAGAACACTGAAGCTTTCTTT. The V gene is TRBV5-4, the J gene TRBJ1-1, with D maybe TRBD1 (5 bases). The V gene lost 0 bases and the J gene lost 1 base, with 10 bases spanning the gap. Germline CDR1 is SGHNT and CDR2 is YYREEE (reference sequence). The CDR3 spans 15 residues.

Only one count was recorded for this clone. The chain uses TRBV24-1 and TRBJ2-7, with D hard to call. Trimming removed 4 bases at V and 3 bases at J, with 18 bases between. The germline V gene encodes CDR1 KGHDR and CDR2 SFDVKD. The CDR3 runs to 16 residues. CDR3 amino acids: CATSDSHTAGIYEQYF. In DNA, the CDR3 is TGTGCCACCAGTGACTCCCACACGGCAGGAATCTACGAGCAGTACTTC.

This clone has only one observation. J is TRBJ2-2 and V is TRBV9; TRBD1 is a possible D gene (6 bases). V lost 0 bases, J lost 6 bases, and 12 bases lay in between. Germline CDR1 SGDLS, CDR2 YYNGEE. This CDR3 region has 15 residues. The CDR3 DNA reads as TGTGCCAGCAGCGTAGAAGGGGGAAAGGCCGGGGAGCTGTTTTTT. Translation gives CASSVEGGKAGELFF.

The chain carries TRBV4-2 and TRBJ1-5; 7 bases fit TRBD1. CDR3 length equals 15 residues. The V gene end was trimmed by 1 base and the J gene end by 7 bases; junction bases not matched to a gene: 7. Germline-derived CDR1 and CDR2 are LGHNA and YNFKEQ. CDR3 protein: CASSQASGGQQPQHF. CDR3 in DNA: TGTGCCAGCAGCCAAGCCTCAGGGGGACAACAGCCCCAGCATTTT.

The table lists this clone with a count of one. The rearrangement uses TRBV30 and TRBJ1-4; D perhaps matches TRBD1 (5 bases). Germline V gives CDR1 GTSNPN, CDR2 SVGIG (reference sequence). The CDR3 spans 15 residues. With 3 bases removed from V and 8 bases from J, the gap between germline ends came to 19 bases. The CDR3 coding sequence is TGTGCCTGGAGAACACTGGCAGGGCTGGGGGAAAAACTGTTTTTT. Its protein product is CAWRTLAGLGEKLFF.